Here is one T cell receptor (beta chain) with its context. Clones were read by immunoSEQ multiplex PCR, and TCRdb kept only the in-frame ones, dropping some. Among more than 60,000 clones listed, 91% were seen once. The entry originates in a study of T cell changes during pregnancy in multiple sclerosis. Germline V lookup: CDR1 SGHVS, CDR2 FQNEAQ. V dropped 5 bases and J dropped 2; count of bases not matched to a gene: 14. CDR3 size: 18 residues. The clonotype comes from a female donor in good health, enrolled as a control in a pregnancy study. The sample was CD4+ T cells from peripheral blood mononuclear cells, taken in the third trimester of pregnancy. The chain has TRBV7-8 and TRBJ1-1, with 10 bases that match TRBD1. In DNA form, the CDR3 reads TGTGCCAGCAGCCAAAGGGACAGGGGTCTAGACCTAAACACTGAAGCTTTCTTT. Protein: CASSQRDRGLDLNTEAFF. The full variable domain, in which reference TRBV7-8 and TRBJ1-1 provide the parts outside the CDR3, is GAGVSQSPRYKVAKRGQDVALRCDPISGHVSLFWYQQALGQGPEFLTYFQNEAQLDKSGLPSDRFFAERPEGSVSTLKIQRTQQEDSAVYLCASSQRDRGLDLNTEAFFGQGTRLTVV.